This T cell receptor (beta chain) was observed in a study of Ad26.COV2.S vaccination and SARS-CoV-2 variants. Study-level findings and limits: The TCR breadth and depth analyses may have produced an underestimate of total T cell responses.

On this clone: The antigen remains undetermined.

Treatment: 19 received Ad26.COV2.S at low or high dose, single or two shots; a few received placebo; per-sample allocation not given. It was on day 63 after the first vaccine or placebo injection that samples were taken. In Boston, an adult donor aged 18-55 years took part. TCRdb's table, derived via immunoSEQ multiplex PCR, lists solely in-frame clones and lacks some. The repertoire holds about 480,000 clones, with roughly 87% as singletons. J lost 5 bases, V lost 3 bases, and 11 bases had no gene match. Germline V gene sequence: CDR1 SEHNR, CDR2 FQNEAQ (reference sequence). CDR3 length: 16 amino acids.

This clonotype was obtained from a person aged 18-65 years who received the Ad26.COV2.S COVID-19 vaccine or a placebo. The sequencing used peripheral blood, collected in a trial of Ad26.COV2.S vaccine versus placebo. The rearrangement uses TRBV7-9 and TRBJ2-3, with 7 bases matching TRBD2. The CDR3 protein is CASSLGGKRVGDTQYF. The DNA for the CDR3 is TGTGCCAGCAGCTTGGGAGGGAAAAGGGTTGGAGATACGCAGTATTTT. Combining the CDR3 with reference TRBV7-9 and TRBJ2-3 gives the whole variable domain DTGVSQNPRHKITKRGQNVTFRCDPISEHNRLYWYRQTLGQGPEFLTYFQNEAQLEKSRLLSDRFSAERPKGSFSTLEIQRTEQGDSAMYLCASSLGGKRVGDTQYFGPGTRLTVL.